This TCR beta chain comes out of a study of T-cell memory formation after mild COVID-19. General study results and limits: The CD4+ clones that contracted clustered mainly within CM and EM, and the CD8+ clones concentrated in EMRA. Cross-reactive memory seemingly joined, as some responding clones were found in pre-infection memory.

Per the germline V gene, CDR1 is SGHDN and CDR2 is FVKESK. V lost 0 bases and J 5 bases, leaving 13 bases between the germline ends. The CDR3 extends over 15 amino acids. On this clonotype itself: Its antigen remains unidentified.

Each CDR3 protein is one row after TCRdb ran MiXCR on the 5' RACE reads. This table holds fewer than 250,000 distinct CDR3 sequences, around 25% found once. The TCR comes from an adult woman who had mild COVID-19 (a few samples of this study predate the infection). Cell type and time point are not known. The chain combines TRBV14 with TRBJ2-5; D may be TRBD1 (6 bases). Sequenced input: PBMCs or a T cell subset sorted from them (not recorded which). The CDR3 loop is CASSQDVGAGETQYF. CDR3 in DNA: TGTGCCAGCAGCCAAGATGTGGGGGCCGGGGAGACCCAGTACTTC.